A selection of T cell receptor beta chains follows, all from one sample in a study of OX40 agonist ivuxolimab in advanced cancers. Some clones are missing from TCRdb's copy, which holds only in-frame ones; the method was immunoSEQ multiplex PCR. The sample consists of more than 55,000 clones, around 86% of them appearing once. The sequences come from CD4+ or CD8+ T cells sorted from blood, collected in a trial of the OX40 agonist ivuxolimab. These receptors all stem from an adult with an advanced solid tumor such as melanoma, head and neck, liver or kidney cancer. The CDR3 runs from the conserved cysteine through the conserved F or W. A D gene is named only where the DNA matches it firmly. Expanded clones are given a class, and other clones once, few, many or no size at all.

size	D	V	length	J	DNA	CDR3
few	NA	TRBV9	12	TRBJ1-2	TGTGCCAGCGTTCGGAATAACTATGGCTACACCTTC	CASVRNNYGYTF
few	TRBD1	TRBV5-1	14	TRBJ1-4	TGCGCCAGCAGCTTGGGACAGGGTCGGGAAGGTCTGTTTTTT	CASSLGQGREGLFF
NA	NA	TRBV7-3	13	TRBJ2-5	TGTGCCAGCAGCTTTGGGCAGCAAGAGACCCAGTACTTC	CASSFGQQETQYF
NA	NA	TRBV6-6	13	TRBJ2-7	TGTGCCAGCAGGTTGAGGGAATGGGACGAGCAGTACTTC	CASRLREWDEQYF
NA	NA	TRBV11-2	13	TRBJ1-1	TGTGCCAGCAGCCGTACAGTGAACACTGAAGCTTTCTTT	CASSRTVNTEAFF
NA	NA	TRBV9	13	TRBJ2-4	TGTGCCAGCAGCCCCGGGGATAAAAACATTCAGTACTTC	CASSPGDKNIQYF
NA	NA	TRBV10-1	15	TRBJ2-5	TGCGCCAGCAGTGAGGAGGGACACGTTAAAGAGACCCAGTACTTC	CASSEEGHVKETQYF
NA	TRBD1	TRBV7-9	15	TRBJ1-2	TGTGCCAGCAGCTTAGCAGGACAGGGGGCTTCTGGCTACACCTTC	CASSLAGQGASGYTF
NA	TRBD1	TRBV5-4	15	TRBJ1-6	TGTGCCAGCAGCTTCCACCCGACAGGGGATTCACCCCTCCACTTT	CASSFHPTGDSPLHF
NA	NA	TRBV28	16	TRBJ1-5	TGTGCCAGCACTGGGGCCGAGCGGGGGCCCAATCAGCCCCAGCATTTT	CASTGAERGPNQPQHF
NA	NA	TRBV19	14	TRBJ1-1	TGTGCCAGTAACCCCCGCGGGCGTGGGACTGAAGCTTTCTTT	CASNPRGRGTEAFF
once	NA	TRBV28	14	TRBJ1-2	TGTGCCAGCGTCCCCCGGGTTGGAACCTATGGCTACACCTTC	CASVPRVGTYGYTF
once	NA	TRBV7-8	14	TRBJ1-3	TGTGCCAGCAGCTTAGCAGGTTTCGGAAACACCATATATTTT	CASSLAGFGNTIYF
NA	NA	TRBV7-2	13	TRBJ1-1	TGTGCCAGCAGCCGGGGGACCTACACTGAAGCTTTCTTT	CASSRGTYTEAFF
NA	NA	TRBV4-2	15	TRBJ2-2	TGTGCCAGCAGCCCCGAGGGTCTGAACACCGGGGAGCTGTTTTTT	CASSPEGLNTGELFF
NA	NA	TRBV4-3	14	TRBJ1-1	TGCGCCAGCAGCCAAGAGGCGGGAGGGACTGAAGCTTTCTTT	CASSQEAGGTEAFF